The entry that follows covers one T cell receptor (beta chain) sequence. Its antigen is still unknown. Qualities for individual bases were not recorded, and no much larger clone is one base off. The data originate from a study of cytomegalovirus exposure and HLA in healthy donors (dated by TCRdb to 2017 to 2019). Regarding the research as a whole: In an earlier analysis of approximately 640 of the donors, 276 Gb of sequence data and 100 million or so unique TCR beta sequences from about 180 million T cells were reported. All discovery cohort repertoires had been generated using a single sequencing platform. The study used immunosequencing to profile the T cell repertoires of under 700 subjects and linked those repertoires to cytomegalovirus serostatus. Across 300 to 400 genotyped donors of the cohort, an average of roughly 250,000 unique TCR beta nucleotide sequences per donor were sequenced, and roughly 20% of those sequences were non-productive. The study was designed to test whether signatures of past pathogen exposure could be identified by cataloging public T cell receptors. Of the roughly 400 genotyped donors, 75% to 85% were placed in the genetic ancestry cluster associated with self-reported Caucasian donors. A later genetic analysis used genome-wide SNP genotypes for about 60% of the 666 donors, treating that subset as a discovery cohort. A separate validation cohort of approximately 120 different subjects was used in addition to the 666-subject first cohort. Donor age, sex, ethnicity and CMV serostatus were compiled together with the repertoire data. An earlier analysis of 587 of the donors applied high-throughput TCR beta sequencing to assess whether each TCR beta V gene segment acted as functional or pseudogenic. High-throughput TCR immunosequencing, statistical association of individual TCRs with disease status, and machine learning were combined to predict cytomegalovirus infection status. Class I and class II HLA loci were covered by the typing at four-digit resolution. An early release that covered more than 550 HLA-typed donors contained around 330 gigabases of sequencing data and approximately 85 million unique TCR sequences. In the later analysis, no new phenotypic data were used to find candidate immune exposures; instead, reliance was placed on TCR beta sequences and their occurrence across donors. Because of strong linkage in the cohort, a few DR-DQ haplotypes were treated as single units for association and clustering. To study patterns of TCR occurrence, a later analysis re-analyzed previously published TCR beta repertoires from 666 donors and added high-resolution HLA genotyping. The number of donors typed differed by locus, with roughly 629-640 for A, B, C, DRB1 and DQB1, 522 for DQA1, over 600 for DPA1, and some 440 for DPB1. The study at large found these results: In a later analysis, most CMV-associated TCR beta chains were found to appear HLA-restricted, with HLA associations seemingly driven largely by CMV exposure. Broadly in line with IMGT annotations, most TCR beta V segments showed up in productive rearrangements about 90% or about 30% of the time in an earlier analysis of several hundred of the donors. A total of 164 TCR beta chains were listed by the study as associated with cytomegalovirus. When HLA alleles, especially DR and DQ, strongly co-occurred, TCR associations were difficult to assign to individual alleles. According to a later analysis, TCR association rates differed among HLA loci, with DRB1 alleles showing the most associated TCRs and HLA-C alleles showing the fewest. In a later analysis, HLA-associated TCR beta chains were found to be more clonally expanded and to have lower generation probabilities than equally common non-associated chains. Across donors, most TCR sequences were observed very rarely, whereas some public TCRs were present in many individuals. A cluster of highly shared sequence variants was judged likely to represent a technical artifact of the sequencing pipeline. The classifier was reported to diagnose cytomegalovirus status with high specificity and sensitivity in both the original and validation cohorts. Linkage disequilibrium might explain the correlated functional status among segregating V segments, but an unknown experimental factor could not be excluded. A later genetic analysis associated a missense DCLRE1C variant with V-gene and J-gene trimming of TCR beta chains, and an independent cohort replicated the association. In a later analysis, around 15,000 TCR beta sequences were associated with specific HLA alleles at a false discovery rate of 0.05. In vitro tests confirmed that three of the cytomegalovirus-associated TCR beta chains recognize cytomegalovirus antigens. According to a later genetic analysis, donors in an Asian-associated ancestry cluster had fewer N-insertions in productive TCRs than the roughly 670-donor mean. Only TCR beta chains were sequenced in this cohort, and the absence of alpha or paired-chain data limited detectable features. The presence/absence analyses assumed that sequencing depth was roughly uniform across donors, and that assumption may not be true. The authors suggested that the approach could potentially be generalized to other disease states and immunological phenotypes. Because HLA typing was missing for some donors at each locus, association tests included only the typed subset. Several of the top co-occurrence clusters appeared to be linked to parvovirus B19, influenza, CMV and Epstein-Barr virus, according to a later analysis. The only immune exposure information available for the cohort was CMV serostatus. A further reported finding was that TCR beta sequences accurately predicted the HLA-A and HLA-B alleles for most subjects in the first cohort. The 87-base-pair reads could not distinguish some IMGT-functional V segments, including TRBV6-2 and TRBV6-3, so those segments were excluded. The earlier analysis of 587 of the donors excluded around 17 rarely observed V segments, including chromosome 9 orphons, because counts were too low.

The germline V end is reduced by 3 bases and the J end by 5 bases; junction bases left unmatched: 7. Reading from cysteine to phenylalanine, the CDR3 counts 15 amino acids. Kept here is only the CDR3 DNA, which spans 45 bases and is read in frame from base 1. According to the germline V gene, CDR1 reads KGHSH and CDR2 reads LQKENI. The cohort consisted of 600 to 700 healthy bone marrow donors. All cohort members were sampled while nominally healthy, although unrecorded immune exposures were likely present. The donor tested CMV seronegative and was one of the 352 seronegative cohort members. Each donor provided a peripheral blood sample, and peripheral blood mononuclear cells were used for TCR beta sequencing. Genomic DNA extraction from the blood cell samples was performed with the Qiagen DNeasy Blood Extraction Kit. Library preparation employed the immunoSEQ multiplex PCR assay. A mixture of 60 forward primers for TCR Vbeta segments and 13 reverse primers for TCR Jbeta segments was used in the multiplex PCR. The CDR3 region of rearranged TCR beta genes was amplified from genomic DNA by a multiplex PCR assay. Amplified TCR beta libraries were sequenced as 87-base-pair reads on the Illumina HiSeq System. In the paper's pipeline: In a later analysis, roughly 80 million unique TCR beta chains were counted across the approximately 670 repertoires, and roughly 11 million of these chains were shared by at least two donors. To remove PCR and sequencing errors, raw reads were error-corrected and collapsed into unique sequences using a nearest-neighbor algorithm that merged closely related sequences. Alignment of CDR3 sequences to IMGT reference sequences was used to assign V, D and J gene segments. For a sequence to be retained, a match of at least six nucleotides was required to both a V gene segment and a J gene segment. A rearrangement counted as productive if the CDR3 had no stop codons and remained in frame with V and J, and every other rearrangement counted as non-productive. Following IMGT convention, CDR3 was defined as the stretch from the second conserved V-encoded cysteine up to the conserved J-encoded phenylalanine. In an earlier analysis of around 540 of the donors, sequences lacking an unambiguous match to a single V gene segment were excluded. An earlier analysis of 587 of the donors classified V segments as functional when productive rearrangements were above 56.7% and as segregating when the standard deviation between donors was above 5%. A statistical classification framework was built to diagnose cytomegalovirus status from the catalog of TCR beta chain sequences. In a later analysis, V and J genes were assigned by comparing TCR nucleotide sequences against IMGT/GENE-DB human TR gene sequences. Using the TCRdist pipeline, a later analysis assigned CDR3 sequences along with most-parsimonious VDJ recombination scenarios. In a later analysis, each TCR beta chain was defined by its CDR3 amino acid sequence together with its V-gene family, and reads without a unique V-gene family were excluded. To address suspected cross-contamination and a sequencing artifact, a later analysis removed a few hundred highly shared, low-generation-probability nucleotide sequences. A later analysis calculated a clonal expansion index for each public chain from normalized within-repertoire ranks of inferred template counts. In a later analysis, generation probabilities were computed with a VDJ recombination model fitted to out-of-frame rearrangements, and the resulting probabilities were checked against IGoR. Hypergeometric tests were used in a later analysis to score TCR-TCR, TCR-HLA and TCR-CMV co-occurrence, with a repertoire-size bias correction applied to the TCR pairs. False discovery rates were estimated in a later analysis by permuting HLA or CMV assignments 20 times. In a later analysis, co-occurring TCRs were grouped using DBSCAN, and TCRdist sequence similarity was added for clustering within HLA-allele-positive subsets. Co-occurrence clustering excluded repertoires with fewer than 30,000 or more than 120,000 public chains, plus five with anomalous nucleotide sharing. TCRdb's version of the immuneACCESS table is confined to in-frame rearrangements and falls short of the full clone set. An unresolved V gene accounts for under half of the shortfall where checked; the remainder is of unknown origin. That table is the source of V, J and clone size, and D and trimming were worked out from the DNA. This sample holds under 200,000 clones; around 83% were observed only once. In total, the top ten clones hold roughly 1.5% of the sample.

The sequencing sample was made of PBMCs. Rearrangement joined TRBV18 to TRBJ2-1, and 7 junctional nucleotides match TRBD2. This TCR derives from a woman aged 18-29 years in good health and CMV-seronegative. The CDR3 protein is CASSPTAGTNNEQFF. The DNA sequence is TGTGCCAGCTCACCGACAGCCGGGACTAACAATGAGCAGTTCTTC.